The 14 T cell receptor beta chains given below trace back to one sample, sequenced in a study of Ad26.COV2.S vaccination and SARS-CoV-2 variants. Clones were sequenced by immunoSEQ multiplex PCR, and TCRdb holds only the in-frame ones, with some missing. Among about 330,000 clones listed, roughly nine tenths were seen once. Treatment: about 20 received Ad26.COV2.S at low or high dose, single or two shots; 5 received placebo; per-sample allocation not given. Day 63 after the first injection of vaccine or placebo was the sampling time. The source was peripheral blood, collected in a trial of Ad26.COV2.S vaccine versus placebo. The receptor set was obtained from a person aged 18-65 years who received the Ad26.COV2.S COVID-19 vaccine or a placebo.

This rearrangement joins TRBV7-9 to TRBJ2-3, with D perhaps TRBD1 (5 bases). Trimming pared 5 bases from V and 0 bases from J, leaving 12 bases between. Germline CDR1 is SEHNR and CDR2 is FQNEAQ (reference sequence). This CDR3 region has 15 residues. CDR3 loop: CASSPPGISTDTQYF. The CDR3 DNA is TGTGCCAGCAGCCCCCCAGGGATTAGCACAGATACGCAGTATTTT. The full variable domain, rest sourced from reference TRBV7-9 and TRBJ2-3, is DTGVSQNPRHKITKRGQNVTFRCDPISEHNRLYWYRQTLGQGPEFLTYFQNEAQLEKSRLLSDRFSAERPKGSFSTLEIQRTEQGDSAMYLCASSPPGISTDTQYFGPGTRLTVL.

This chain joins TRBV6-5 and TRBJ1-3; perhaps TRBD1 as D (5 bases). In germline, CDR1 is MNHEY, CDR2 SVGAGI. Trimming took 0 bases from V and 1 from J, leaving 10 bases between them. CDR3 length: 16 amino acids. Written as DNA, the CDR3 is TGTGCCAGCAGTTACTCGGGGCGCCGGTCTGGAAACACCATATATTTT. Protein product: CASSYSGRRSGNTIYF.

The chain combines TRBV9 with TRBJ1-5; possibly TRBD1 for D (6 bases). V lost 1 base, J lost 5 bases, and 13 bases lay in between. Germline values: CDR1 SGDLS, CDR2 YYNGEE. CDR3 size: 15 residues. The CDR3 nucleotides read TGTGCCAGCAGCGTATACGGGACACCGTATCAGCCCCAGCATTTT. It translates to CASSVYGTPYQPQHF.

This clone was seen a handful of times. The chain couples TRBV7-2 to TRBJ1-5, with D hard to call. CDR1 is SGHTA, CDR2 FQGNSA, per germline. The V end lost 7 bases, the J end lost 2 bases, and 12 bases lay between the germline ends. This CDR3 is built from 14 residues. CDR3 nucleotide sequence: TGTGCCAGCACTTCCCCCTCGGGCAATCAGCCCCAGCATTTT. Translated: CASTSPSGNQPQHF.

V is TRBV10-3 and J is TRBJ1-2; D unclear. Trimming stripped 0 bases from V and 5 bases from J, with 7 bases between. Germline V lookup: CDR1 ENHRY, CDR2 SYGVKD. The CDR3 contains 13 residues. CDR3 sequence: CAISESSGYGYTF. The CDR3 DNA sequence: TGTGCCATCAGTGAGTCGTCGGGATATGGCTACACCTTC.

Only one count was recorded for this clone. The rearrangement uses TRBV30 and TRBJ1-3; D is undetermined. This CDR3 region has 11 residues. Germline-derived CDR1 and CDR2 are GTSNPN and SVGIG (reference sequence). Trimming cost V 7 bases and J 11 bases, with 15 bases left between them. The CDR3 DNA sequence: TGTGCCTTACGACACGGCGGGGCCATATATTTT. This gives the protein CALRHGGAIYF.

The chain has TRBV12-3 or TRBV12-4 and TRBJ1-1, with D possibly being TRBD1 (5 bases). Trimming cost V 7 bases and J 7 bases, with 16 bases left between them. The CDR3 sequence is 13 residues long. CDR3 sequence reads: CASTLGGRDEAFF. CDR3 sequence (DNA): TGTGCCAGCACCCTTGGGGGTCGGGATGAAGCTTTCTTT.

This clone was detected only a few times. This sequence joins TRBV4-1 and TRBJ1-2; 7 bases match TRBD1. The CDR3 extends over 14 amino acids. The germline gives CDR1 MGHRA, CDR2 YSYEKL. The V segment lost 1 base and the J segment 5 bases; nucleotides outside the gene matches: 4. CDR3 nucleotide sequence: TGCGCCAGCAGCCAAGCTGGGACAGCGTATGGCTACACCTTC. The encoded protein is CASSQAGTAYGYTF.

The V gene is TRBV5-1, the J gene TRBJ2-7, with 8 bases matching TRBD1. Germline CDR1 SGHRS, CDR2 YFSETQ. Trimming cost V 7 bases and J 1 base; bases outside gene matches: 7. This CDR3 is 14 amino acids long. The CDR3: CASGTGTGSYEQYF. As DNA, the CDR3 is TGCGCCAGCGGAACCGGGACAGGATCCTACGAGCAGTACTTC.

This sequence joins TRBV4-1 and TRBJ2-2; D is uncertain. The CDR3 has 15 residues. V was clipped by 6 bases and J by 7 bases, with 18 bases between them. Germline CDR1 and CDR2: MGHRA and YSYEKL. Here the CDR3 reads CASRQIGWVGGELFF. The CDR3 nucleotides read TGCGCCAGCAGGCAGATCGGATGGGTGGGCGGGGAGCTGTTTTTT.

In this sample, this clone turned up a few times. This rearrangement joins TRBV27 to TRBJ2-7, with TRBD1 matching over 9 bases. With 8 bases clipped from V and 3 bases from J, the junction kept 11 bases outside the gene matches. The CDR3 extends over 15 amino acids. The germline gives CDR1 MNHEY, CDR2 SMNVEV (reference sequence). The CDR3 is CASSIKTGGFYEQYF. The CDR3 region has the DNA TGTGCCAGCTCTATAAAGACAGGGGGATTCTACGAGCAGTACTTC.

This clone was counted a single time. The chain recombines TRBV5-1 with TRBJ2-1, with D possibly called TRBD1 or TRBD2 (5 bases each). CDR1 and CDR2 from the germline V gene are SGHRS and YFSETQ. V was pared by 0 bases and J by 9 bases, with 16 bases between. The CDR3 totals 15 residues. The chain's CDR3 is CASSLGMGVSGEQFF. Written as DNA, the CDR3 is TGCGCCAGCAGCTTGGGAATGGGGGTATCGGGTGAGCAGTTCTTC.

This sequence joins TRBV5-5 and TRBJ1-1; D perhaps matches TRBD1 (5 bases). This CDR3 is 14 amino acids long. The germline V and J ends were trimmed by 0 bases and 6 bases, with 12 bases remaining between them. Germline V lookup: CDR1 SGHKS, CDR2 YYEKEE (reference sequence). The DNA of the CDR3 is TGTGCCAGCAGCTTGGAAGGTGGGGGACCTGAAGCTTTCTTT. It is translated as CASSLEGGGPEAFF. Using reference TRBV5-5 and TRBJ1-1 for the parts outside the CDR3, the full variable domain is DAGVTQSPTHLIKTRGQQVTLRCSPISGHKSVSWYQQVLGQGPQFIFQYYEKEERGRGNFPDRFSARQFPNYSSELNVNALLLGDSALYLCASSLEGGGPEAFFGQGTRLTVV.

CDR3 in DNA: TGTGCCAGCAGCGTCCAGGGGGCCGGTATCGCTGAAGCTTTCTTT. This gives the protein CASSVQGAGIAEAFF. The gene calls are TRBV7-2 and TRBJ1-1; TRBD1 matches 8 bases. V lost 5 bases, J lost 6 bases, and 11 bases stayed unmatched. Germline CDR1 SGHTA, CDR2 FQGNSA. CDR3 length: 15 residues.